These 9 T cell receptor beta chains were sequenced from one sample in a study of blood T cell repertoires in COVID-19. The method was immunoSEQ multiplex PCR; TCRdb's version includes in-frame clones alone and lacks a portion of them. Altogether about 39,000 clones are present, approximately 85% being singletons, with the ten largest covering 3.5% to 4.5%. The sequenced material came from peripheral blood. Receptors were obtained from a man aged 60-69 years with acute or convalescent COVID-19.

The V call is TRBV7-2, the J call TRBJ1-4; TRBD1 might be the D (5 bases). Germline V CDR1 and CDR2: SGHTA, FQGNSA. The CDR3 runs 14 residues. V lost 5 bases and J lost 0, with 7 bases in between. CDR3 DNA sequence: TGTGCCAGCAGCCACAGGACAACTAATGAAAAACTGTTTTTT. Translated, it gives CASSHRTTNEKLFF.

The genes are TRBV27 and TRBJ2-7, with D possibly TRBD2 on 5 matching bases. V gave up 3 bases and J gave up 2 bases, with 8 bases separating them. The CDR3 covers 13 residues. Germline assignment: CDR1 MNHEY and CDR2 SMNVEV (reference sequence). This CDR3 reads CASSFGVAYEQYF. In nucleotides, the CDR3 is TGTGCCAGCAGTTTCGGGGTTGCCTACGAGCAGTACTTC.

CDR3 region: CATSDRASGRETQYF. The CDR3 DNA reads as TGTGCCACCAGTGATCGCGCTAGCGGGAGGGAGACCCAGTACTTC. V is TRBV24-1 and J is TRBJ2-5, with 11 bases aligning to TRBD2. Germline V gene sequence: CDR1 KGHDR, CDR2 SFDVKD. The CDR3 runs 15 residues. The J segment lost 5 bases and the V segment lost 3 bases, leaving 4 bases of the junction unmatched.

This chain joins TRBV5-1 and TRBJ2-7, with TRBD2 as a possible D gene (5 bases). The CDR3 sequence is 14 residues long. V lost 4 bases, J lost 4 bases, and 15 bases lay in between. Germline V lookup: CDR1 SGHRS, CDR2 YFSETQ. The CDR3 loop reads CASSVAGIPYEQYF. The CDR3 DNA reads TGCGCCAGCAGCGTGGCCGGGATACCTTACGAGCAGTACTTC.

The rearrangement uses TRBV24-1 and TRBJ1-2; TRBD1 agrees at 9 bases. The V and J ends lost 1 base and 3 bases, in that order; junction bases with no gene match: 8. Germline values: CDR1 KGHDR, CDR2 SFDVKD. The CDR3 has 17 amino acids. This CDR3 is CATSDFSWDRADYGYTF. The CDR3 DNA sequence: TGTGCCACCAGTGATTTCTCTTGGGACAGGGCGGACTATGGCTACACCTTC.

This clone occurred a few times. The CDR3 nucleotides are TGTGCCAGCAGCCAGGGACAGGGGGCGAGTCAGCCCCAGCATTTT. Amino acid sequence: CASSQGQGASQPQHF. The chain is built from TRBV7-8 and TRBJ1-5; TRBD1 matches 12 bases. The CDR3 runs to 15 residues. The junction had 5 bases not matched to a gene; V was cut back by 5 bases and J by 6 bases. CDR1 and CDR2 (germline): SGHVS, FQNEAQ.

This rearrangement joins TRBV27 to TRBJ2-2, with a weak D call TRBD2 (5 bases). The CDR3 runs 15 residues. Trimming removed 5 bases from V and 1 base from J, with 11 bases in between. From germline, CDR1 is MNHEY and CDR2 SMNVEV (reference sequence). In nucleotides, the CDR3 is TGTGCCAGCAGTCCGGACCGGGGGAACACCGGGGAGCTGTTTTTT. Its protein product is CASSPDRGNTGELFF.

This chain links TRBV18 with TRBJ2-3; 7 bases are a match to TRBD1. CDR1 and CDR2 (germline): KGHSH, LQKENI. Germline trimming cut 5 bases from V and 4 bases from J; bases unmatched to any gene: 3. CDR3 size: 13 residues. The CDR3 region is CASSGQVADTQYF. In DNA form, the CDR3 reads TGTGCCAGCTCAGGACAGGTAGCAGATACGCAGTATTTT.

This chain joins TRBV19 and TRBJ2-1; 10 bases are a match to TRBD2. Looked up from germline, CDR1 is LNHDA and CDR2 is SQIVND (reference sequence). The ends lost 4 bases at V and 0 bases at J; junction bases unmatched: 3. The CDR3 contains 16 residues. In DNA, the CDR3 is TGTGCCAGTAGTACACTAGCGGGAAGCTCCTACAATGAGCAGTTCTTC. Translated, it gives CASSTLAGSSYNEQFF.